This TCR beta chain is drawn from a study of T cell responses to AZD1222 COVID-19 vaccine. Study as a whole: Pooling covered second doses at about 4 or about 12 weeks.

Here immunoSEQ multiplex PCR was the method, and the copy in TCRdb shows in-frame clones only, minus some. The profile shows roughly 40,000 clones, 80% of them singletons. Study-level findings and limits: Seropositivity was recorded at baseline in only 6 or 7 AZD1222 recipients. Most donors were white British, females outnumbered males, and clonal diversity was possibly underestimated. The span of vaccine-associated CD4 TCRs extended across spike, with dominance at 160-218 and 743-854.

V lost 5 bases and J lost 0, with 11 bases in between. The CDR3 runs 15 residues. From germline, CDR1 is MNHEY and CDR2 SMNVEV (reference sequence). A note on this clone: The antigen is undetermined.

This TCR was sampled from an adult in good health. J is TRBJ1-3 and V is TRBV27; D is uncertain. This specimen was peripheral blood, taken on day 0 of AZD1222 vaccination. The CDR3 reads CASSQARGSGNTIYF. CDR3 in DNA: TGTGCCAGCAGTCAGGCCCGGGGCTCTGGAAACACCATATATTTT.